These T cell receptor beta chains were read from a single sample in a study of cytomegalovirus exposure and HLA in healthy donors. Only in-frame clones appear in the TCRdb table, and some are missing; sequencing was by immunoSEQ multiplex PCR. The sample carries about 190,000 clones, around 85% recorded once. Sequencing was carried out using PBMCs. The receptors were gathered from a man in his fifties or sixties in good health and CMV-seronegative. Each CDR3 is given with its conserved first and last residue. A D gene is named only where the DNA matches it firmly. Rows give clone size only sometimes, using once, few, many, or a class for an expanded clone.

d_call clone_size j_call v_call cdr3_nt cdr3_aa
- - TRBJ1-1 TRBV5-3 TGTGCCAGAAGCCGAAAAGCGGGCCCGAGGAAGACTGAAGCTTTCTTT CARSRKAGPRKTEAFF
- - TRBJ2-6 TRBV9 TGTGCCAGCAGCGTTACTTATGGGGCCAACGTCCTGACTTTC CASSVTYGANVLTF
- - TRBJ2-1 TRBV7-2 TGTGCCAGCAGCTTAATTGGGGCGGGAGAGCAGTTCTTC CASSLIGAGEQFF
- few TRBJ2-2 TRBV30 TGTGCCTGGCAGAAGGGGCTGATAACCGGGGAGCTGTTTTTT CAWQKGLITGELFF
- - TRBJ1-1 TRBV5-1 TGCGCCAGCAGCTTGGGGCTGAACACTGAAGCTTTCTTT CASSLGLNTEAFF
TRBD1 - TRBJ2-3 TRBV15 TGTGCCACCAGCAGAGATGGCAACTCGGACAGGGGAGATACGCAGTATTTT CATSRDGNSDRGDTQYF
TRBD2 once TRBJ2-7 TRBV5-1 TGCGCCAGCAGACGTTCTAGCGGGGGGCCCCACGAGCAGTACTTC CASRRSSGGPHEQYF
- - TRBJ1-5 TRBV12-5 TGTGCTAGTGGTTCCTCAATTGGTGAGCAGCCCCAGCATTTT CASGSSIGEQPQHF
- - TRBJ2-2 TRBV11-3 TGTGCCAGCAGCTTTAGCGGCGGGGAGCTGTTTTTT CASSFSGGELFF
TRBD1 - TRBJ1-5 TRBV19 TGTGCCAGTAGCATGACAGGGGAAAGGAGTCAGCCCCAGCATTTT CASSMTGERSQPQHF
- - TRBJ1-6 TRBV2 TGTGCCAGCAGTGAACGGACCGGACTTTCATTCTTCCACTTT CASSERTGLSFFHF
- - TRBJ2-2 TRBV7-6 TGTGCCAGCAGCTTTCGCGGGAACACCGGGGAGCTGTTTTTT CASSFRGNTGELFF
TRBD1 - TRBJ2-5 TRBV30 TGTGCCTGTGGGACAGGGGATGTGACCCAGTACTTC CACGTGDVTQYF
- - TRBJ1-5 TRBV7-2 TGTGCCAGCAGCTCTGGCGGGCCTGGGAATCAGCCCCAGCATTTT CASSSGGPGNQPQHF
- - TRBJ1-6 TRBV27 TGTGCCAGCAGGACAAAAAATTCACCCCTCCACTTT CASRTKNSPLHF
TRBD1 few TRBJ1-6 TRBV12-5 TGTGCTAGTGGTCCCGGACAGGGGAGGACACCCCTCCACTTT CASGPGQGRTPLHF
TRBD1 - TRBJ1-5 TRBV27 TGTGCCAGCAGTTTCCACCGGACAGGGGGCCTCAATCAGCCCCAGCATTTT CASSFHRTGGLNQPQHF
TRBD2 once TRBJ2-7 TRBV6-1 TGTGCCAGCAGTGAAGCGGCTCCTAGCGGGGGGCGAGACAAGCAGTACTTC CASSEAAPSGGRDKQYF
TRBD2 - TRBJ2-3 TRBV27 TGTGCCAGCAGTTCCCCGAGCGGGGGGGGAGCAGATACGCAGTATTTT CASSSPSGGGADTQYF
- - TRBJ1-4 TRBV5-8 TGTGCCAGCAGCTTGAGGGGGTTGGAAAAACTGTTTTTT CASSLRGLEKLFF
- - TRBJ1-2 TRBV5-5 TGTGCCAGCAGCTTGCAGGGTAACTATGGCTACACCTTC CASSLQGNYGYTF
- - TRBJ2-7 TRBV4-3 TGCGCCAGCAGCCAAGAGGAGGGGACCACCTACGAGCAGTACTTC CASSQEEGTTYEQYF